Following are 32 T cell receptor beta chains from one sample sequenced in a study of Ad26.COV2.S vaccination and SARS-CoV-2 variants. As for treatment: roughly 20 received Ad26.COV2.S at low or high dose, single or two shots; several received placebo; per-sample allocation not given. It was on day 63 after the first vaccine or placebo injection that samples were taken. The assay was immunoSEQ multiplex PCR, and TCRdb's table has in-frame clones only and misses some. Here the sample spans fewer than 900,000 clones, roughly 90% being singletons. The sample in question was peripheral blood, obtained in a trial of Ad26.COV2.S vaccine versus placebo. The receptors come from a person aged 18-60 years who received the Ad26.COV2.S COVID-19 vaccine or a placebo.

V usage is TRBV4-2 and J usage is TRBJ1-3; D possibly corresponds to TRBD1 (5 bases). Per germline, CDR1 LGHNA and CDR2 YNFKEQ. This CDR3 spans 15 amino acids. Trimming removed 3 bases at V and 9 bases at J, with 18 bases between. CDR3 DNA: TGTGCCAGCAGCCAGACCGGGACGGGGGTCGCCACCATATATTTT. It codes for CASSQTGTGVATIYF.

The V gene is TRBV11-2, the J gene TRBJ1-1; D perhaps matches TRBD1 (5 bases). The V and J ends lost 1 base and 4 bases respectively, with 10 bases between them. The CDR3 length is 14 residues. Germline loops: CDR1 SGHAT, CDR2 FQNNGV. The CDR3 loop is CASSLVRQITEAFF. CDR3 coding DNA: TGTGCCAGCAGCTTAGTAAGACAGATCACTGAAGCTTTCTTT. Complete variable domain (other parts from reference TRBV11-2 and TRBJ1-1): EAGVAQSPRYKIIEKRQSVAFWCNPISGHATLYWYQQILGQGPKLLIQFQNNGVVDDSQLPKDRFSAERLKGVDSTLKIQPAKLEDSAVYLCASSLVRQITEAFFGQGTRLTVV.

The chain has TRBV25-1 and TRBJ2-7, with 14 positions matching TRBD2. Germline assignment: CDR1 MGHDK and CDR2 SYGVNS. The CDR3 runs to 17 residues. Trimming took 3 bases from V and 3 from J; bases not matched to a gene: 7. The CDR3 DNA reads as TGTGCCAGCAGTGACCAGAGGACTAGCGGGAGGATCTACGAGCAGTACTTC. Encoded protein: CASSDQRTSGRIYEQYF.

The chain links TRBV3-1 (or the pseudogene TRBV3-2) to TRBJ2-1, with D possibly matching TRBD1 (8 bases). V shed 3 bases and J shed 7 bases, with 22 bases lying between them. Looked up from germline, CDR1 is LGHDT and CDR2 is YNNKEL (reference sequence). CDR3 size: 17 residues. DNA of the CDR3: TGTGCCAGCAGCCACCACAGGGGGGCGGGAGAGAGAAATGAGCAGTTCTTC. It encodes CASSHHRGAGERNEQFF.

This clone occurred once. The chain combines TRBV27 with TRBJ1-6; no clear D gene. Germline values: CDR1 MNHEY, CDR2 SMNVEV (reference sequence). The CDR3 spans 13 residues. Trimming shortened V by 3 bases and J by 7 bases, and 7 bases separated the two germline ends. The CDR3 spells CASSFGTNSPLHF. The CDR3 DNA is TGTGCCAGCAGTTTTGGTACAAATTCACCCCTCCACTTT.

The chain is built from TRBV13 and TRBJ2-7; D perhaps matches TRBD1 (5 bases). Germline V gene sequence: CDR1 PRHDT, CDR2 FYEKMQ (reference sequence). The CDR3 has 13 residues. V was cut by 5 bases and J by 1 base, with 9 bases left in between. The CDR3 loop reads CASSDQGSYEQYF. The CDR3 DNA reads TGTGCCAGCAGCGACCAGGGATCCTACGAGCAGTACTTC.

The chain is built from TRBV30 and TRBJ2-1; D is unresolved. CDR3 length: 13 residues. The germline V gene has CDR1 GTSNPN and CDR2 SVGIG (reference sequence). V was pared by 4 bases and J by 2 bases, with 9 bases between. The CDR3 is CAWNKKTYNEQFF. The CDR3 DNA reads TGTGCCTGGAATAAAAAGACCTACAATGAGCAGTTCTTC.

This clone appeared once. The chain recombines TRBV12-3 or TRBV12-4 with TRBJ1-5; 7 bases fit TRBD1. The CDR3 is made up of 13 amino acids. The V and J ends lost 10 bases and 5 bases, in that order; junction bases with no gene match: 8. CDR3 DNA: TGTGCCATTTCAGGGGGGCCACATCAGCCCCAGCATTTT. It encodes CAISGGPHQPQHF.

V gene TRBV19 combines with J gene TRBJ1-1; TRBD1 might be the D (5 bases). This CDR3 has 15 amino acids. Germline V gene data show CDR1 as LNHDA and CDR2 as SQIVND (reference sequence). V gave up 5 bases and J gave up 0 bases, with 13 bases separating them. The chain's CDR3 is CASSAVTAMNTEAFF. CDR3 DNA: TGTGCCAGTAGTGCAGTGACAGCAATGAACACTGAAGCTTTCTTT.

This chain connects TRBV7-2 to TRBJ2-5; a weak D match, TRBD2 (5 bases). This CDR3 region has 15 residues. The germline V and J ends were trimmed by 4 bases and 2 bases, with 14 bases remaining between them. Germline CDR1 is SGHTA and CDR2 is FQGNSA. CDR3 in DNA: TGTGCCAGCAGCTCGCCTACGGGGATACAAGAGACCCAGTACTTC. This sequence encodes CASSSPTGIQETQYF.

The rearrangement uses TRBV4-1 and TRBJ1-5; a weak D match, TRBD1 (5 bases). V lost 3 bases to trimming and J lost 4 bases, with 7 bases between them. Germline CDR1 MGHRA, CDR2 YSYEKL. The CDR3 loop spans 13 amino acids. The CDR3 is CASSHGTNQPQHF. CDR3 nucleotide sequence: TGCGCCAGCAGCCATGGGACGAATCAGCCCCAGCATTTT.

V gene TRBV19 combines with J gene TRBJ2-7, with 10 bases lining up with TRBD2. With 4 bases clipped from V and 9 bases from J, the junction kept 15 bases outside the gene matches. This CDR3 has 16 amino acids. Germline CDR1 is LNHDA and CDR2 is SQIVND (reference sequence). Written as DNA, the CDR3 is TGTGCCAGTAGTACACCTACTAGCGGGAACATCCAGGGGCAGTACTTC. Its protein product is CASSTPTSGNIQGQYF.

This sequence joins TRBV13 and TRBJ2-7, with 7 bases matching TRBD2. Germline assignment: CDR1 PRHDT and CDR2 FYEKMQ (reference sequence). The CDR3 contains 17 residues. J gave up 2 bases and V 1 base, and 11 bases lay outside the gene matches. The DNA of the CDR3 is TGTGCCAGCAGCTTAGTATGGGGCGGGAGTGCTCCCTACGAGCAGTACTTC. It codes for CASSLVWGGSAPYEQYF. Using reference TRBV13 and TRBJ2-7 for the parts outside the CDR3, the full variable domain is AAGVIQSPRHLIKEKRETATLKCYPIPRHDTVYWYQQGPGQDPQFLISFYEKMQSDKGSIPDRFSAQQFSDYHSELNMSSLELGDSALYFCASSLVWGGSAPYEQYFGPGTRLTVT.

This chain joins TRBV11-2 and TRBJ2-2; TRBD2 is a possible D gene (6 bases). The CDR3 is 15 residues long. The germline V gene encodes CDR1 SGHAT and CDR2 FQNNGV. V was clipped by 3 bases and J by 1 base, with 9 bases between them. CDR3 nucleotides: TGTGCCAGCAGCTTTTTAGCGGAGAACACCGGGGAGCTGTTTTTT. Amino acid sequence: CASSFLAENTGELFF.

The rearrangement joins TRBV25-1 to TRBJ1-4; D uncertain. Deletions cut 1 base from V and 8 bases from J, with 8 bases between. The CDR3 consists of 13 residues. Looked up from germline, CDR1 is MGHDK and CDR2 is SYGVNS. CDR3 nucleotide sequence: TGTGCCAGCAGTGAATTGATGGGGGAAAAACTGTTTTTT. Protein: CASSELMGEKLFF. Full variable domain (rest looked up from reference TRBV25-1 and TRBJ1-4): EADIYQTPRYLVIGTGKKITLECSQTMGHDKMYWYQQDPGMELHLIHYSYGVNSTEKGDLSSESTVSRIRTEHFPLTLESARPSHTSQYLCASSELMGEKLFFGSGTQLSVL.

V and J are TRBV7-9 and TRBJ2-1; 7 positions match TRBD1. Losses at the gene ends were 5 bases for V and 5 bases for J; bases not matched to a gene: 9. The CDR3 loop spans 15 amino acids. The V gene's germline CDR1 is SEHNR and CDR2 FQNEAQ (reference sequence). CDR3 in DNA: TGTGCCAGCAGCCAGCCGGGACAGAAGAACAATGAGCAGTTCTTC. Its protein product is CASSQPGQKNNEQFF.

J is TRBJ2-2 and V is TRBV5-1; no firm D call. This CDR3 comprises 15 residues. Trimming stripped 4 bases from V and 1 base from J, with 11 bases between. Germline V CDR1 and CDR2: SGHRS, YFSETQ. The CDR3: CASSRGPMNTGELFF. Written as DNA, the CDR3 is TGCGCCAGCAGCAGAGGACCGATGAACACCGGGGAGCTGTTTTTT.

The chain is built from TRBV6-2 or TRBV6-3 and TRBJ1-4; D unresolved. There are 15 residues in the CDR3. Between the trimmed V and J ends, which lost 1 base and 5 bases, there was a span of 11 bases. Germline lookup yields CDR1 MNHEY and CDR2 SVGEGT. The CDR3 here is CASSYYGRANEKLFF. DNA of the CDR3: TGTGCCAGCAGTTACTATGGTAGGGCGAATGAAAAACTGTTTTTT.

The chain joins TRBV12-3 or TRBV12-4 to TRBJ1-5, with a weak D call TRBD1 (5 bases). The V end was cut by 4 bases, the J end by 9 bases, with 10 bases between. The CDR3 sequence is 12 residues long. Here the CDR3 reads CASSWGGGPQHF. CDR3 in DNA: TGTGCCAGCAGTTGGGGGGGAGGGCCCCAGCATTTT.

The rearrangement uses TRBV9 and TRBJ1-1, with a possible D match to TRBD1 (5 bases). The CDR3 covers 15 residues. V lost 3 bases and J lost 4, with 16 bases in between. Germline CDR1 reads SGDLS; CDR2 reads YYNGEE. CDR3 loop: CASSGDPPGATEAFF. The DNA for the CDR3 is TGTGCCAGCAGCGGAGACCCCCCCGGGGCCACTGAAGCTTTCTTT.

CDR3 protein: CASSGVFQETQYF. CDR3 nucleotide sequence: TGTGCCAGTAGTGGCGTCTTCCAAGAGACCCAGTACTTC. The V call is TRBV19, the J call TRBJ2-5; D gene ambiguous. There are 13 residues in the CDR3. V lost 5 bases to trimming and J lost 1 base, with 8 bases between them. Per germline, CDR1 LNHDA and CDR2 SQIVND (reference sequence).

This rearrangement joins TRBV10-2 to TRBJ1-1; maybe TRBD1 (5 bases). Germline CDR1 WSHSY, CDR2 SAAADI. V shed 3 bases and J shed 3 bases, with 17 bases lying between them. The length of the CDR3 is 16 residues. CDR3 bases: TGCGCCAGCAGTGACTCTCTGGGGGGTGGCGACACTGAAGCTTTCTTT. Its protein is CASSDSLGGGDTEAFF.

The V and J genes are TRBV6-1 and TRBJ2-5; a weak D match, TRBD2 (7 bases). Germline CDR1 reads MNHNS; CDR2 reads SASEGT. The V gene lost 3 bases and the J gene lost 3 bases, with 14 bases spanning the gap. CDR3 length equals 15 residues. The CDR3 protein is CASSEAGAAKETQYF. CDR3 coding DNA: TGTGCCAGCAGTGAGGCGGGGGCCGCTAAAGAGACCCAGTACTTC.

The chain has TRBV23-1 and TRBJ1-4; D gene uncertain. TRBV23-1 belongs to the ORF category, with a function that is uncertain. V was pared by 3 bases and J by 4 bases, with 18 bases between. This CDR3 comprises 17 residues. CDR3 bases: TGCGCCAGCAGTCACCACAAGGACCGGTCCTATAATGAAAAACTGTTTTTT. Translated, it gives CASSHHKDRSYNEKLFF.

The chain joins TRBV30 to TRBJ1-1; TRBD1 matches at 8 bases. The CDR3 has 13 residues. V lost 7 bases and J lost 4; bases outside the gene matches: 8. Germline CDR1 is GTSNPN and CDR2 is SVGIG (reference sequence). This chain's CDR3 is CAYGQGWSTEAFF. CDR3 coding DNA: TGTGCCTATGGACAGGGATGGAGCACTGAAGCTTTCTTT. The full variable domain, in which reference TRBV30 and TRBJ1-1 provide the parts outside the CDR3, is SQTIHQWPATLVQPVGSPLSLECTVEGTSNPNLYWYRQAAGRGLQLLFYSVGIGQISSEVPQNLSASRPQDRQFILSSKKLLLSDSGFYLCAYGQGWSTEAFFGQGTRLTVV.

The chain couples TRBV5-4 to TRBJ2-3; TRBD2 matches 7 bases. This CDR3 comprises 15 residues. CDR1 is SGHNT, CDR2 YYREEE, per germline (reference sequence). Unmatched junction bases numbered 8, after V lost 4 bases and J lost 3 bases. CDR3 amino acids: CASSLTWGGTDTQYF. Written as DNA, the CDR3 is TGTGCCAGCAGCCTAACCTGGGGGGGGACAGATACGCAGTATTTT. The whole variable domain, filled in from reference TRBV5-4 and TRBJ2-3, reads ETGVTQSPTHLIKTRGQQVTLRCSSQSGHNTVSWYQQALGQGPQFIFQYYREEENGRGNFPPRFSGLQFPNYSSELNVNALELDDSALYLCASSLTWGGTDTQYFGPGTRLTVL.

The chain joins TRBV30 to TRBJ1-2; a weak D match, TRBD1 (6 bases). Trimming stripped 3 bases from V and 5 bases from J, with 16 bases between. The germline V gene has CDR1 GTSNPN and CDR2 SVGIG (reference sequence). The CDR3 is 14 amino acids. This CDR3 is CAWSSDRYSYGYTF. In DNA form, the CDR3 reads TGTGCCTGGAGCTCGGACAGATACTCGTATGGCTACACCTTC. Based on the CDR3 plus reference TRBV30 and TRBJ1-2, the full variable domain is SQTIHQWPATLVQPVGSPLSLECTVEGTSNPNLYWYRQAAGRGLQLLFYSVGIGQISSEVPQNLSASRPQDRQFILSSKKLLLSDSGFYLCAWSSDRYSYGYTFGSGTRLTVV.

This chain links TRBV18 with TRBJ1-1, with D hard to call. The V end was cut by 3 bases, the J end by 2 bases, with 10 bases between. CDR1 is KGHSH and CDR2 is LQKENI in the germline V gene. The length of the CDR3 is 14 residues. The CDR3: CASSPQDTNTEAFF. The CDR3 DNA follows: TGTGCCAGCTCACCGCAAGATACTAACACTGAAGCTTTCTTT.

In DNA form, the CDR3 reads TGTGCCAGCAGCCAAGAACTCGGACAAGAGACCCAGTACTTC. It codes for CASSQELGQETQYF. This chain uses TRBV3-1 (or the pseudogene TRBV3-2) with TRBJ2-5; D is undetermined. V dropped 0 bases and J dropped 2 bases, with 7 bases sitting between them. Looked up from germline, CDR1 is LGHDT and CDR2 is YNNKEL (reference sequence). The CDR3 extends over 14 amino acids.

V is TRBV7-2 and J is TRBJ2-1; 10 nucleotides match TRBD2. V lost 10 bases to trimming and J lost 8 bases; unmatched junction nucleotides: 14. There are 15 residues in the CDR3. Germline V gene sequence: CDR1 SGHTA, CDR2 FQGNSA. The CDR3 DNA follows: TGTGCCACTAAGATCAAAGCGGGGGGGCCCGATGAGCAGTTCTTC. Translation gives CATKIKAGGPDEQFF.

The gene calls are TRBV6-5 and TRBJ1-2; D may be TRBD1 (5 bases). The CDR3 has 13 amino acids. With 7 bases removed from V and 4 bases from J, the gap between germline ends came to 13 bases. CDR1 and CDR2 from the germline V gene are MNHEY and SVGAGI. The CDR3 DNA is TGTGCCAGCACCGAATGGGGGGGCTATGGCTACACCTTC. As protein: CASTEWGGYGYTF.

This clone was picked up one time. The V gene is TRBV5-4, the J gene TRBJ2-7, with D perhaps matching TRBD1 (5 bases). Germline V CDR1 and CDR2: SGHNT, YYREEE (reference sequence). The V and J ends lost 0 bases and 6 bases respectively, with 10 bases between them. CDR3 length equals 13 residues. The CDR3 DNA follows: TGTGCCAGCAGCTTGGAGACAGCCGGCGAGCAGTACTTC. Translation gives CASSLETAGEQYF.